Given below is one T cell receptor (beta chain) in context. Its antigen remains undetermined. No base quality values were provided; no much bigger clone lies one nucleotide off. The data derive from a study of memory CD4+ T cells and cytomegalovirus serostatus (dated by TCRdb to about 2019). Turning to the overall study: A total of about 35 healthy Belgian adults, of whom 9 were CMV seropositive and 24 were CMV seronegative, were included in the cohort. To replicate a published TCR-based CMV serostatus classifier, the study sequenced CD4+ memory TCRbeta repertoires from a Belgian cohort whose cytomegalovirus serostatus was known. Paper-wide results and their limitations: The results were interpreted as suggesting that the CMV-associated TCR signature is mostly present in the CD4+ memory repertoire. On the Belgian cohort, the classifier built on the original framework reached a median bootstrapped AUC of about 0.95, with a 95% CI of 0.76-1.00. Only CD4+CD45RO+ memory cells were sequenced, in contrast to the original study, which included naive and memory CD4+ and CD8+ populations. For predicting CMV serostatus, the median bootstrapped AUC was approximately 0.96 using the original framework and approximately 0.91 using a US-trained random forest. Of around 160 previously reported CMV-associated TCRbeta sequences, about 68 appeared in the CD4+ memory repertoires, each in one to five individuals.

Based on the germline V gene, the CDR1 and CDR2 sequences are MGHDK and SYGVNS. Clipping removes 6 bases from V and 8 bases from J, with 17 as the unmatched junction base count. The CDR3 contains 16 residues, cysteine and phenylalanine counted. Only the CDR3 region is kept as DNA, spanning 48 bases read in frame from base 1. Genomic DNA was extracted from sorted cells with the Quick-DNA Microprep Kit. TCRbeta DNA was amplified with the immunoSEQ hsTCRbeta kit following the manufacturer's protocol. TCRbeta libraries were sequenced on an Illumina MiSeq instrument. Under the source paper's analysis protocol: Once out-of-frame sequences had been removed, a few million distinct TCRbeta sequences were left, which works out to an average of approximately 63,000 per individual. Each individual was scored using the number of around 150 previously reported CMV-associated TCRbeta sequences that the individual carried and the total number of productive distinct TCRbeta sequences. A beta-binomial model was reimplemented in Python, and scikit-learn random forests with default parameters were trained on US cohort data. Classifier performance on the Belgian cohort was reported as the median AUC with percentile confidence intervals calculated over 10,000 bootstrap iterations. As stored in TCRdb, this immuneACCESS dataset retains in-frame rearrangements with V and J assigned. A fraction of the clones does not appear; measured against another copy, unresolved V genes explain less than half of the discrepancy, and the remainder lacks a known reason. The V and J calls and the clone size are those of that table, but D and trimming were determined from the DNA. The table for this sample lists about 61,000 clones; roughly four fifths of them were counted only once. The ten largest clonotypes hold 0.85% to 0.95% of the sample.

A FACSAria II was used to sort memory CD4+ T cells, defined as single viable CD3+CD4+CD8-CD45RO+ cells. CMV serostatus was determined using a Roche Elecsys assay that detects serum IgG against CMV pp150, pp28, p38 and p52. After the samples were thawed, total CD4+ T cells were enriched through positive selection using CD4 magnetic microbeads. The samples came from a different study that was designed specifically to examine the CD4+ T cell memory repertoire. Peripheral blood mononuclear cells were isolated and cryopreserved according to standard operating procedures, and serum was kept at -80 degrees C. The staining relied on CD3-PerCP (BW264/56), CD4-APC (RPA-T4), CD45RO-PE (UCHT1) and CD8-Pacific Orange (3B5) antibodies, and Sytox blue was used to exclude non-viable cells.

The sample consisted of memory CD4+ T cells from blood. The rearranged segments are TRBV25-1 and TRBJ1-1; TRBD1 aligns with 8 central bases. The clonotype originates from an adult in good health and CMV-seronegative. The DNA is as follows: TGTGCCAGCAGCGGGGGGGCAGGGGGCCTCCAAGGGGAAGCTTTCTTT. Its protein is CASSGGAGGLQGEAFF.